The rows below give T cell receptor beta chains drawn from one sample of a study of T cells in Graves' hyperthyroidism and ophthalmopathy. Via MiXCR, TCRdb re-called the multiplex PCR reads, giving one row per CDR3 protein. The sample carries approximately 520,000 distinct CDR3 sequences, under 25% recorded once. Sequences were obtained from blood. The origin of the receptors is a man between 18 and 35 years old with Graves' hyperthyroidism. Both conserved end residues are part of each CDR3.

J gene | V gene | CDR3 protein
TRBJ1-5 | TRBV19 | CASRRFGQGNQPQHF
TRBJ1-2 | TRBV6-5 | CASRLDTFGGYTF
TRBJ2-5 | TRBV4-1 | CASSQLPGQGKTQYF
TRBJ1-3 | TRBV7-9 | CASGDPYSGNTIYF
TRBJ1-2 | TRBV2 | CASSEWKSAEGHTF
TRBJ2-3 | TRBV11-1 | CASSSGLAGGLTQYF
TRBJ2-2 | TRBV6-5 | CASSFYAGTGFTGELFF
TRBJ1-1 | TRBV6-1 | CASSEGHGRNTEAFF
TRBJ1-5 | TRBV19 | CASSIVPGQGYQPQHF
TRBJ2-7 | TRBV18 | CASSPYRGPYEQYF
TRBJ2-7 | TRBV12-3/TRBV12-4 | CASSQDYPGYEQYF
TRBJ1-6 | TRBV28 | CASTSIPPLHF
TRBJ2-5 | TRBV6-1 | CASSGTSGGYVTQYF
TRBJ2-2 | TRBV6-5 | CASSYDPSRGRLFF
TRBJ1-1 | TRBV12-3/TRBV12-4 | CASSEVLNTEAFF
TRBJ2-5 | TRBV2 | CASLPGPTLETQYF
TRBJ2-2 | TRBV7-8 | CASSVRRIAGRTGELFF
TRBJ1-5 | TRBV18 | CASSMGGSNQPQHF
TRBJ1-1 | TRBV6-2/TRBV6-3 | CASSYSGVAITFF
TRBJ1-2 | TRBV15 | CATSRDGDRGVYGYTF
TRBJ1-5 | TRBV28 | CASSLLGNQPQHF
TRBJ2-7 | TRBV20-1 | CSARDLRESSYEQYF
TRBJ1-1 | TRBV5-1 | CASSLAGDRGLLNTEAFF
TRBJ2-7 | TRBV27 | CASRSNRVHEQYF
TRBJ2-7 | TRBV30 | CAWSEGTPYEQYF
TRBJ1-1 | TRBV7-8 | CASSLSGTTTLPEAFF
TRBJ2-5 | TRBV18 | CASSPQRTQETQYF
TRBJ1-2 | TRBV3-1 | CASSQEGQLYLGYTF
TRBJ2-5 | TRBV3-1 | CASSQTSGLIQETQYF
TRBJ2-4 | TRBV29-1 | CSVGQPKNIQYF
TRBJ2-2 | TRBV4-1 | CASSQEGRGHTGELFF
TRBJ2-7 | TRBV19 | CASSIGQGSAYEQYF
TRBJ2-2 | TRBV13 | CVSSPGVDTGELFF
TRBJ1-3 | TRBV9 | CASSPRAKGNTIYF
TRBJ2-5 | TRBV12-3/TRBV12-4 | CASRLAGGHQTQYF